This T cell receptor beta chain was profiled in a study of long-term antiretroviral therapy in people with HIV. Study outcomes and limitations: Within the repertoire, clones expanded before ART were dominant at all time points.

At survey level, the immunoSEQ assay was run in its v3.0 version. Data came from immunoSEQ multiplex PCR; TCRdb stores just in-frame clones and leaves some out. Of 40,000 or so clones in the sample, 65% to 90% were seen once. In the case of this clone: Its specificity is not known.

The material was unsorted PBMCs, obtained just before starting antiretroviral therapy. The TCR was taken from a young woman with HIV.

CDR3 in amino acids: CASSLEGLGLEQYF. CDR3 DNA sequence: TGCGCCAGCAGCTTGGAAGGGTTGGGTCTCGAGCAGTACTTC. The chain combines TRBV5-1 with TRBJ2-7; D is unresolved. The CDR3 has 14 amino acids. Germline values: CDR1 SGHRS, CDR2 YFSETQ. V lost 0 bases and J 6 bases, leaving 13 bases between the germline ends.